This TCR beta chain derives from a study of human T cells and chemical hapten exposure. Study summary: Patients, largely female, had alopecia areata, totalis or universalis. Study observations and caveats: Alopecia affecting every donor means their immune response may not match healthy people's.

This clonotype was seen ten or more times. Antigen: not known. Time point in this sample: patch test 1, 2 weeks after DPC sensitization. The treatment here: therapeutic diphenylcyclopropenone sensitization with weekly scalp DPC. Whole blood that had not been fractionated was the source of extracted total RNA. MiXCR, applied by TCRdb to the RACE reads, yields one record per CDR3 protein. Of some 77,000 distinct CDR3 sequences in the sample, under 13% were seen once. J lost 3 bases, V lost 1 base, and 4 bases had no gene match. Germline-derived CDR1 and CDR2 are LGHNA and YNFKEQ. This CDR3 is 16 amino acids long.

V gene TRBV4-2 combines with J gene TRBJ2-3; 10 positions match TRBD2. The clonotype originates from a woman in her forties or fifties with alopecia areata. Some clones in this sample may be carry-over from other donors' samples. The material was whole blood, obtained in connection with sensitization to the hapten diphenylcyclopropenone (DPC). Here the CDR3 reads CASSQAPTSGTDTQYF. The CDR3 DNA is TGTGCCAGCAGCCAAGCGCCGACTAGCGGGACAGATACGCAGTATTTT.